These T cell receptor beta chains were read from a single sample in a study of blood T cells in healthy people across ages. TCRdb reanalysed the 5' RACE reads using MiXCR and keeps one entry per CDR3 protein. In the table there are around 1.5 million distinct CDR3 sequences, roughly 40% of which are singletons. What was sequenced was blood. The origin of the receptors is a woman younger than 30 in good health. The CDR3 runs from the conserved cysteine through the conserved F or W. D genes are given only for firm matches. Not every row has a clone size; where given, it reads once, few, many or a size class.

j_call: TRBJ2-3; clone_size: -; d_call: -; v_call: TRBV10-3; cdr3_aa: CAIRDPKGNTDTQYF; cdr3_nt: TGTGCCATCAGGGACCCGAAAGGAAACACAGATACGCAGTATTTT
j_call: TRBJ2-1; clone_size: -; d_call: TRBD2; v_call: TRBV6-6; cdr3_aa: CASSYRLAGPNNEQFF; cdr3_nt: TGTGCCAGCAGTTACAGGCTAGCGGGGCCCAACAATGAGCAGTTCTTC
j_call: TRBJ2-5; clone_size: -; d_call: TRBD2; v_call: TRBV3-1; cdr3_aa: CASSPKREIRYNEQYF; cdr3_nt: TGTGCCAGCAGCCCTAAGCGGGAGATCAGGTACAATGAGCAGTACTTC
j_call: TRBJ1-4; clone_size: -; d_call: -; v_call: TRBV11-2; cdr3_aa: CASSLDPYPNEKLFF; cdr3_nt: TGTGCCAGCAGCTTAGACCCTTACCCTAATGAAAAACTGTTTTTT
j_call: TRBJ1-2; clone_size: -; d_call: -; v_call: TRBV12-3/TRBV12-4; cdr3_aa: CASSTTGRDGKRPGYTF; cdr3_nt: TGTGCCAGCAGTACGACAGGTCGTGATGGGAAGCGGCCTGGCTACACCTTC
j_call: TRBJ2-3; clone_size: -; d_call: -; v_call: TRBV11-2; cdr3_aa: CASSKKVQDYTDTQYF; cdr3_nt: TGTGCCAGCAGCAAAAAGGTACAGGACTACACAGATACGCAGTATTTT
j_call: TRBJ2-3; clone_size: -; d_call: TRBD2; v_call: TRBV6-1; cdr3_aa: CASKLAGGFADTQYF; cdr3_nt: TGTGCCAGCAAGCTAGCGGGGGGTTTCGCAGATACGCAGTATTTT
j_call: TRBJ2-2; clone_size: few; d_call: TRBD2; v_call: TRBV4-1; cdr3_aa: CASSQRAGGTGELFF; cdr3_nt: TGCGCCAGCAGCCAGCGAGCGGGGGGTACCGGGGAGCTGTTTTTT
j_call: TRBJ2-7; clone_size: -; d_call: -; v_call: TRBV7-2; cdr3_aa: CASSLDSFYNEQYF; cdr3_nt: TGTGCCAGCAGCTTAGATTCTTTTTACAATGAGCAGTACTTC
j_call: TRBJ2-1; clone_size: many; d_call: -; v_call: TRBV3-1; cdr3_aa: CASSQGLANEQFF; cdr3_nt: TGTGCCAGCAGTCAAGGACTCGCCAATGAGCAGTTCTTC
j_call: TRBJ2-1; clone_size: -; d_call: -; v_call: TRBV5-1; cdr3_aa: CASSGGSSPYNEQFF; cdr3_nt: TGCGCCAGCAGCGGCGGAAGTAGCCCCTACAATGAGCAGTTCTTC
j_call: TRBJ2-5; clone_size: few; d_call: -; v_call: TRBV4-1; cdr3_aa: CASSQISTGLVETQYF; cdr3_nt: TGCGCCAGCAGCCAAATCTCAACGGGGTTGGTAGAGACCCAGTACTTC
j_call: TRBJ2-2; clone_size: -; d_call: -; v_call: TRBV24-1; cdr3_aa: CATSSAGMSTGELFF; cdr3_nt: TGTGCCACCAGCTCGGCAGGGATGTCGACCGGGGAGCTGTTTTTT
j_call: TRBJ1-5; clone_size: -; d_call: TRBD1; v_call: TRBV23-1; cdr3_aa: CASSQGPGGSQPQHF; cdr3_nt: TGCGCCAGCAGTCAAGGTCCAGGGGGCAGTCAGCCCCAGCATTTT
j_call: TRBJ2-1; clone_size: -; d_call: -; v_call: TRBV16; cdr3_aa: CASSQSLGYNEQFF; cdr3_nt: TGTGCCAGCAGCCAATCGTTAGGGTACAATGAGCAGTTCTTC
j_call: TRBJ1-1; clone_size: -; d_call: TRBD1; v_call: TRBV30; cdr3_aa: CAWSVGQGNMNTEAFF; cdr3_nt: TGTGCCTGGAGTGTCGGACAGGGAAACATGAACACTGAAGCTTTCTTT
j_call: TRBJ2-1; clone_size: -; d_call: TRBD2; v_call: TRBV7-6; cdr3_aa: CASSFGLAGRYNEQFF; cdr3_nt: TGTGCCAGCAGCTTTGGACTAGCGGGGAGGTACAATGAGCAGTTCTTC
j_call: TRBJ1-6; clone_size: -; d_call: TRBD1; v_call: TRBV12-3/TRBV12-4; cdr3_aa: CASSVFEGASPLHF; cdr3_nt: TGTGCCAGCAGCGTTTTTGAGGGGGCATCACCCCTCCACTTT
j_call: TRBJ1-4; clone_size: -; d_call: -; v_call: TRBV20-1; cdr3_aa: CSARVRGHNEKLFF; cdr3_nt: TGCAGTGCTAGAGTCAGGGGCCATAATGAAAAACTGTTTTTT
j_call: TRBJ2-3; clone_size: -; d_call: -; v_call: TRBV20-1; cdr3_aa: CSAMTRRAMSTDTQYF; cdr3_nt: TGCAGTGCTATGACCCGACGGGCCATGAGCACAGATACGCAGTATTTT
j_call: TRBJ1-6; clone_size: once; d_call: -; v_call: TRBV7-9; cdr3_aa: CASSLGIRIDSPLYF; cdr3_nt: TGTGCCAGCAGCTTGGGCATCCGGATCGATTCACCCCTCTACTTT
j_call: TRBJ2-1; clone_size: few; d_call: TRBD2; v_call: TRBV6-5; cdr3_aa: CASSYSNRGLQSYNEQFF; cdr3_nt: TGTGCCAGCAGTTACTCGAATCGGGGACTACAAAGTTACAATGAGCAGTTCTTC
j_call: TRBJ1-2; clone_size: -; d_call: -; v_call: TRBV10-3; cdr3_aa: CAISRDNLYGYTF; cdr3_nt: TGTGCCATCAGCCGGGACAATTTATATGGCTACACCTTC
j_call: TRBJ2-7; clone_size: -; d_call: TRBD1; v_call: TRBV10-3; cdr3_aa: CAITGQGYEQYF; cdr3_nt: TGTGCCATCACCGGACAGGGCTACGAGCAGTACTTC
j_call: TRBJ1-1; clone_size: -; d_call: -; v_call: TRBV10-1; cdr3_aa: CASSDYGVGTEAFF; cdr3_nt: TGCGCCAGCAGTGATTATGGAGTCGGGACTGAAGCTTTCTTT
j_call: TRBJ1-2; clone_size: -; d_call: TRBD1; v_call: TRBV12-3/TRBV12-4; cdr3_aa: CASSLKQGEGYTF; cdr3_nt: TGTGCCAGCAGTTTGAAACAGGGGGAGGGCTACACCTTC
j_call: TRBJ2-3; clone_size: many; d_call: TRBD2; v_call: TRBV28; cdr3_aa: CASSSSGGTGDTQYF; cdr3_nt: TGTGCCAGCAGTTCTAGCGGGGGTACAGGGGATACGCAGTATTTT